This T cell receptor beta chain was identified in a study of OX40 agonist ivuxolimab in advanced cancers. Overall study: It was permissible to have had prior anti-PD-1, anti-PD-L1 or anti-CTLA-4 therapy, and around 40% had some. Whole-study findings and limits: More expanded clones were found, on average, in CD8+ than in CD4+ T cells. Partial responders at 0.1-3.0 mg/kg showed near-lowest clonal expansion.

Assay: immunoSEQ multiplex PCR; the TCRdb copy retains only in-frame clones and omits some. Among 35,000 to 50,000 clones listed, around 87% were seen once. The cohort excluded patients with autoimmune disease history or systemic immunosuppression. This CDR3 has 13 residues. Trimming took 2 bases from V and 5 from J, leaving 9 bases between them. The germline V gene has CDR1 LGHNT and CDR2 FRNRAP. To note about this clone: Its specificity is not known.

The chain has TRBV12-5 and TRBJ1-1, with D tentatively TRBD1 (5 bases). Material: CD4+ or CD8+ T cells sorted from blood, obtained in a trial of the OX40 agonist ivuxolimab. The TCR originated in an adult with an advanced solid tumor such as melanoma, head and neck, liver or kidney cancer. DNA of the CDR3: TGTGCTAGTGGTTTGACAGGCTTGACTGAAGCTTTCTTT. Its translation: CASGLTGLTEAFF.